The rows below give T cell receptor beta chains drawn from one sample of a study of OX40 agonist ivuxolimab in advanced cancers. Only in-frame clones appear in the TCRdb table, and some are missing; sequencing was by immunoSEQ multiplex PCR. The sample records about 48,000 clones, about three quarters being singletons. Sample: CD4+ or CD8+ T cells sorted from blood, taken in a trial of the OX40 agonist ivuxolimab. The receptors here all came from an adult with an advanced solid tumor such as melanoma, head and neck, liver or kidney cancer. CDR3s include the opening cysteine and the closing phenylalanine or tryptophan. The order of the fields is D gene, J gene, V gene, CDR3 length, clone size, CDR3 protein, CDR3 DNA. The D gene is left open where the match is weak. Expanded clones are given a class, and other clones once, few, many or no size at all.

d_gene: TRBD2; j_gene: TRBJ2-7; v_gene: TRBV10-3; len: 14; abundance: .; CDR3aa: CATLRLAGANEQYF; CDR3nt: TGTGCCACTTTACGACTAGCGGGAGCCAACGAGCAGTACTTC
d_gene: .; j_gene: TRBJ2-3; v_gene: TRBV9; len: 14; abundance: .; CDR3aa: CASSVFPGTDTQYF; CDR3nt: TGTGCCAGCAGCGTATTCCCGGGGACAGATACGCAGTATTTT
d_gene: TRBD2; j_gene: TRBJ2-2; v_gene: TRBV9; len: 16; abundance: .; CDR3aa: CASSVGLAVNTGELFF; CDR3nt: TGTGCCAGCAGCGTAGGGCTAGCGGTGAACACCGGGGAGCTGTTTTTT
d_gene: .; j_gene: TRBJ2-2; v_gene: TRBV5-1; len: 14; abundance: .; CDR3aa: CASSLTENTGELFF; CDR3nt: TGCGCCAGCAGCTTAACGGAGAACACCGGGGAGCTGTTTTTT
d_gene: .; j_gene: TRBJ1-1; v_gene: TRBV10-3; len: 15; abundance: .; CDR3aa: CAISESPGWNTEAFF; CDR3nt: TGTGCCATCAGTGAGTCCCCGGGTTGGAACACTGAAGCTTTCTTT
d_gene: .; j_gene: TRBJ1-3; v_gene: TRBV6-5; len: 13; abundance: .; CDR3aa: CASSGWGGNTIYF; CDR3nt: TGTGCCAGCAGTGGGTGGGGCGGAAACACCATATATTTT
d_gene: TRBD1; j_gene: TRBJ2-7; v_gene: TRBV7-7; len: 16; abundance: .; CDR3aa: CASSLSVGQGALEQYF; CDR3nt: TGTGCCAGCAGCTTATCAGTGGGACAGGGTGCCCTGGAGCAGTACTTC
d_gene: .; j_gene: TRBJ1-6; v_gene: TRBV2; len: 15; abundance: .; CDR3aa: CASSPAGTVGKSLHF; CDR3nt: TGTGCCAGCAGCCCGGCAGGGACGGTGGGTAAATCCCTCCACTTT
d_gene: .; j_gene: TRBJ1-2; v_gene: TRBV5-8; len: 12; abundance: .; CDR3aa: CASSRLLYGYTF; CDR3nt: TGTGCCAGCAGCAGACTCCTCTATGGCTACACCTTC
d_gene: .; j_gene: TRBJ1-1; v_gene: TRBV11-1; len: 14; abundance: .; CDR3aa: CASSSRRRVTEAFF; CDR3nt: TGTGCCAGCAGCTCTCGGCGGAGGGTCACTGAAGCTTTCTTT
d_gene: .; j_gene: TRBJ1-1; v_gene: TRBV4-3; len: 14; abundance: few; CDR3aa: CASSQFPGYTEAFF; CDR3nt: TGCGCCAGCAGCCAGTTCCCAGGGTACACTGAAGCTTTCTTT
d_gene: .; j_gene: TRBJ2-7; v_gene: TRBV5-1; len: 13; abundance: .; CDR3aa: CASSSGLDYEQYF; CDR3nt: TGTGCCAGCAGTTCGGGACTTGACTACGAGCAGTACTTC
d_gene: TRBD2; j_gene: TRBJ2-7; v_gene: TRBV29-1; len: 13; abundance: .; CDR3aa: CSVRLADTYEQYF; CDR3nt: TGCAGCGTTCGACTAGCGGATACGTACGAGCAGTACTTC
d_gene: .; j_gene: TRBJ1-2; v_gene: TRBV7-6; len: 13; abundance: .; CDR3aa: CASSLGGLSGYTF; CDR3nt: TGTGCCAGCAGCTTAGGGGGGCTTAGTGGCTACACCTTC
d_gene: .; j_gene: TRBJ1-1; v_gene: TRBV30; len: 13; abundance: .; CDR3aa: CAWSFVMNTEAFF; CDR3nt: TGTGCCTGGAGTTTCGTCATGAACACTGAAGCTTTCTTT
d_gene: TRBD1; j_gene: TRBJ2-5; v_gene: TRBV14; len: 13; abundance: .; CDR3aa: CASSWAGGETQYF; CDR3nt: TGTGCCAGCAGCTGGGCAGGGGGAGAGACCCAGTACTTC
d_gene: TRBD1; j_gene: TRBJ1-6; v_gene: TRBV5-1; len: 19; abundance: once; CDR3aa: CASSLAGGSIQGQNSPLHF; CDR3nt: TGCGCCAGCAGCTTGGCCGGGGGGTCAATACAGGGACAGAATTCACCCCTCCACTTT
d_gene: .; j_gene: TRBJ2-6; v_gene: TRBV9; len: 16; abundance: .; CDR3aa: CASSWDSRAGANVLTF; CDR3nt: TGTGCCAGCAGTTGGGACTCCCGTGCCGGGGCCAACGTCCTGACTTTC
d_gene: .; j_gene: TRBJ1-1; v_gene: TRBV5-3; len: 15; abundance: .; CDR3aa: CASSLVRRGNTEAFF; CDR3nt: TGTGCCAGCAGCTTGGTTCGACGGGGTAACACTGAAGCTTTCTTT
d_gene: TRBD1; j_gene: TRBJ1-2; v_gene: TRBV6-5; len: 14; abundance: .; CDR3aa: CATHDRGTVYGYTF; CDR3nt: TGTGCCACCCACGACAGGGGCACGGTCTATGGCTACACCTTC
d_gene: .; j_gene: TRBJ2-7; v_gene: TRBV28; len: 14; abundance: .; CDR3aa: CASSLSSWNREQYF; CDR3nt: TGTGCCAGCAGTTTATCCTCGTGGAACCGCGAGCAGTACTTC
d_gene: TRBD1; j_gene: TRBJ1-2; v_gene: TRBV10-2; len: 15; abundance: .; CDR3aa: CASSATTTGRGGYTF; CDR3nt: TGCGCCAGCAGTGCCACGACGACAGGGAGGGGCGGCTACACCTTC